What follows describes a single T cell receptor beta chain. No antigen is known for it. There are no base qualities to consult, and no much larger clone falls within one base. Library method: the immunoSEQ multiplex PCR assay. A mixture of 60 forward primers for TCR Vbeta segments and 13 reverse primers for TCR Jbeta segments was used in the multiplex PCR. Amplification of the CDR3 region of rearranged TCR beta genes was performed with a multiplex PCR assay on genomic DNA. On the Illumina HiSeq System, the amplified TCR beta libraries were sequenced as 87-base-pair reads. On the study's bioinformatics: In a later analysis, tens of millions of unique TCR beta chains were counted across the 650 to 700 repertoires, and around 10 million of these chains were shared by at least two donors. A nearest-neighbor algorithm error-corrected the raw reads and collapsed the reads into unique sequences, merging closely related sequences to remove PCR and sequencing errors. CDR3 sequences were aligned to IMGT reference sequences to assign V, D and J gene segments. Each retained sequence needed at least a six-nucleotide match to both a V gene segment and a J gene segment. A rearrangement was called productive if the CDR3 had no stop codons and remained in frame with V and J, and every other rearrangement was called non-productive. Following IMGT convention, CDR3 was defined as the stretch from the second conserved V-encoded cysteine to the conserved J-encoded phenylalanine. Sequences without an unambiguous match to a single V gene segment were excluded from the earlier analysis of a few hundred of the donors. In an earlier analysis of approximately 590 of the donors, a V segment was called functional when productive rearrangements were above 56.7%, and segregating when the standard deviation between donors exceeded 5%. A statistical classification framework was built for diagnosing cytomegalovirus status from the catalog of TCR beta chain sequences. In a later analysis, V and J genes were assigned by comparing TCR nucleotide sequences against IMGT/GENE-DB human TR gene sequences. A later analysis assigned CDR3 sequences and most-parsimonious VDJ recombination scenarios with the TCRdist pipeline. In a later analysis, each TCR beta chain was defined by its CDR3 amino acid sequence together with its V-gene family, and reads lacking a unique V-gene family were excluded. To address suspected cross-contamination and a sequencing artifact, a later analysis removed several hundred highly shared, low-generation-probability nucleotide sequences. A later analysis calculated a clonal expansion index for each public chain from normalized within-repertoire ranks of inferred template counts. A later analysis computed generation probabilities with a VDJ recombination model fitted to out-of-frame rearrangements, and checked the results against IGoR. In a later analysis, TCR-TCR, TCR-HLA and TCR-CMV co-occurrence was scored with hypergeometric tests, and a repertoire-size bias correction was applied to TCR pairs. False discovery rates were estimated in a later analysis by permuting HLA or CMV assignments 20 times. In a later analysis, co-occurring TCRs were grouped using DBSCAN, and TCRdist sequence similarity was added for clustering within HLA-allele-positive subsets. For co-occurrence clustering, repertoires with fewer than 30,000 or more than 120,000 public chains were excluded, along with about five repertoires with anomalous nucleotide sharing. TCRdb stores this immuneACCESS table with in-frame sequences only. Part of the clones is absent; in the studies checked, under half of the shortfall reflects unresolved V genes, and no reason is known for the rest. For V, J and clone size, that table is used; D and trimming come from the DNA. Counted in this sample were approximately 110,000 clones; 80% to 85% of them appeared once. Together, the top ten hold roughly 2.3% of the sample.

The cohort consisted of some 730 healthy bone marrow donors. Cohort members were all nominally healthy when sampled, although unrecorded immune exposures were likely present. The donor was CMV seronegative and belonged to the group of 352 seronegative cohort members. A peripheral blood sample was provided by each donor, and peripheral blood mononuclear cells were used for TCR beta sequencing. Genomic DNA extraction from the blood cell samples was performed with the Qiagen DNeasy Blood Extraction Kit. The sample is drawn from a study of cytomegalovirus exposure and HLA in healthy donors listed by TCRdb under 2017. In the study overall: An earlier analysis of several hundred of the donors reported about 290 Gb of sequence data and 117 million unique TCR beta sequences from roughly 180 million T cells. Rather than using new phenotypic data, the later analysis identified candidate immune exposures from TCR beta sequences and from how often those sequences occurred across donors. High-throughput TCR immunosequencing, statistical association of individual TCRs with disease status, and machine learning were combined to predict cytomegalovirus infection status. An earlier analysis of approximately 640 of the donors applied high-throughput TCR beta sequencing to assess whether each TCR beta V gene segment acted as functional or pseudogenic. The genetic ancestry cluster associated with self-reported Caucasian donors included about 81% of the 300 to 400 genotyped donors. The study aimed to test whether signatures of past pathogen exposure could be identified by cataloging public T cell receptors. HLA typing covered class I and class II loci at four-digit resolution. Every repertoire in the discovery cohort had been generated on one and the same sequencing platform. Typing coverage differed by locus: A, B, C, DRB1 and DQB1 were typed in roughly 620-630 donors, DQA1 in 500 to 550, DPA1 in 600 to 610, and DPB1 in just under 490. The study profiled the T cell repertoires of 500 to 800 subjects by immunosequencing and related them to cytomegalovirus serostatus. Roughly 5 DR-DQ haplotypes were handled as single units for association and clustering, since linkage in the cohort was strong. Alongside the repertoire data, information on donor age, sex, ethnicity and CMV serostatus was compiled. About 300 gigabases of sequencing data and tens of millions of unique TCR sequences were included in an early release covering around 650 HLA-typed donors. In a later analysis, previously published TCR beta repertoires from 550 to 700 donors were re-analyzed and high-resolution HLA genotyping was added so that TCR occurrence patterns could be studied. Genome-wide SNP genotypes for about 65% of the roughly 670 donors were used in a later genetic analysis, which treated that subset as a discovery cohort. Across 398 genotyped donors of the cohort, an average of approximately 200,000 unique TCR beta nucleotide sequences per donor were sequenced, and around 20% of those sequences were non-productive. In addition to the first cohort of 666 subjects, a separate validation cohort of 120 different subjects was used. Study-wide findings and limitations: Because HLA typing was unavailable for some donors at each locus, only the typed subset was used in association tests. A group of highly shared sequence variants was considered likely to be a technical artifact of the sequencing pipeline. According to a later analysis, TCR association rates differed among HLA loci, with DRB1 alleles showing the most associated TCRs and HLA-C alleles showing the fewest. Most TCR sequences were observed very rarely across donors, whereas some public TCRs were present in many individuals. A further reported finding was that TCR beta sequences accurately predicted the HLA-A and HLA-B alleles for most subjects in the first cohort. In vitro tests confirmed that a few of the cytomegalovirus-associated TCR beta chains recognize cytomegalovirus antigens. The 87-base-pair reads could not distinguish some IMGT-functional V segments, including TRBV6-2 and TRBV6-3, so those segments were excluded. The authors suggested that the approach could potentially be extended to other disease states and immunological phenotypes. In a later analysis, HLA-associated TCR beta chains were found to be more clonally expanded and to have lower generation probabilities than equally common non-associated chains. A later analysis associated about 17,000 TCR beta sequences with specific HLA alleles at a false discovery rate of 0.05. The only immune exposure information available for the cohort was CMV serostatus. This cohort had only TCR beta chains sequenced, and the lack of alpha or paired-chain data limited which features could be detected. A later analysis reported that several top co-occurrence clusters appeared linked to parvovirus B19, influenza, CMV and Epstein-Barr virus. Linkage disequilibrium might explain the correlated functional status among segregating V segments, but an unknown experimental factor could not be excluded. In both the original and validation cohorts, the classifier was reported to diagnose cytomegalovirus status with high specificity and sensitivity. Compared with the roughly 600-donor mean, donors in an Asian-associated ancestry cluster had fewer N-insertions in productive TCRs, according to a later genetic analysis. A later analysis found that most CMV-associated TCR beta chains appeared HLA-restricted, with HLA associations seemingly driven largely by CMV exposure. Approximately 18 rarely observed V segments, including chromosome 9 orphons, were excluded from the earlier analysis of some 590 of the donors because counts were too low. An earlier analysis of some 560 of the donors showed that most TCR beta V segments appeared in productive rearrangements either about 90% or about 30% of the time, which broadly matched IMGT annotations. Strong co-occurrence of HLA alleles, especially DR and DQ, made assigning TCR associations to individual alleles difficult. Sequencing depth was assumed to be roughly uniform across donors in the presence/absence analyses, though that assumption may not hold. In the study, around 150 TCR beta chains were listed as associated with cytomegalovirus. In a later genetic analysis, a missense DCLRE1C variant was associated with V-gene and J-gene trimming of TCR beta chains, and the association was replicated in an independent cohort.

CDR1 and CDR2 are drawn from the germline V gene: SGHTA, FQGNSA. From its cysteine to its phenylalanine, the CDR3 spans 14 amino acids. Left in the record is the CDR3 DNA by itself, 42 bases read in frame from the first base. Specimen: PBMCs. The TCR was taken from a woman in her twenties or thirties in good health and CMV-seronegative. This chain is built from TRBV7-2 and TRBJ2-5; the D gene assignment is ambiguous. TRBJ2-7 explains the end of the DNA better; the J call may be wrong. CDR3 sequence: CASSLSSSIHEQYF. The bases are TGTGCCAGCAGCTTATCATCTAGTATCCACGAGCAGTACTTC.